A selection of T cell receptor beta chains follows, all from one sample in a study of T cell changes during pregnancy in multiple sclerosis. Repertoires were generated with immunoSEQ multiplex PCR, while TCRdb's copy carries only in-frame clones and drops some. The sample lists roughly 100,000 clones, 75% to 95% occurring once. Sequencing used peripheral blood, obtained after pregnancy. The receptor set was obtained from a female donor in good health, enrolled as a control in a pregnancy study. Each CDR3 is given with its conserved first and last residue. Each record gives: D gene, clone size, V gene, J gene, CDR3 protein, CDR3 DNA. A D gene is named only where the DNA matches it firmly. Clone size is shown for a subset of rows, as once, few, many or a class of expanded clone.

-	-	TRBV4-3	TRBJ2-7	CASSQAAGLVYEQYF	TGCGCCAGCAGCCAAGCCGCAGGGTTGGTCTACGAGCAGTACTTC
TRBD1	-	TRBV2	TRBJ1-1	CASNRQGGGNTEAFF	TGTGCCAGCAACAGACAGGGGGGAGGCAACACTGAAGCTTTCTTT
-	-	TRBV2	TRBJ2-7	CASIGVMYEQYF	TGTGCCAGCATAGGGGTCATGTACGAGCAGTACTTC
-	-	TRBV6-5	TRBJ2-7	CASSLQGTPGEQYF	TGTGCCAGCAGTCTTCAGGGGACCCCCGGGGAGCAGTACTTC
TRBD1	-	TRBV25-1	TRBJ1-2	CASCPTGGDYGYTF	TGTGCCAGCTGCCCTACAGGGGGCGACTATGGCTACACCTTC
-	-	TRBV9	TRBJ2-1	CASSTNPTGVQQFF	TGTGCCAGCAGCACAAACCCGACCGGGGTGCAGCAGTTCTTC
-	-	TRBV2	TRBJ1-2	CASAGSSLYGYTF	TGTGCCAGCGCCGGGAGCAGTCTCTATGGCTACACCTTC
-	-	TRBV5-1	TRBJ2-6	CASSTAQGSGANVLTF	TGCGCCAGCAGCACCGCACAGGGCTCTGGGGCCAACGTCCTGACTTTC
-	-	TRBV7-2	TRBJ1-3	CASSAGFSGNTIYF	TGTGCCAGCAGCGCGGGTTTCTCTGGAAACACCATATATTTT
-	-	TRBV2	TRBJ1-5	CASTAQGNQPQHF	TGTGCCAGCACGGCTCAGGGGAATCAGCCCCAGCATTTT
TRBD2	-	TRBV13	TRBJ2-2	CASSPLGGMGELFF	TGTGCCAGCAGTCCCCTGGGGGGGATGGGGGAGCTGTTTTTT
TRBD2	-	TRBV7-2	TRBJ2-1	CASSWGLAGGNEQFF	TGTGCCAGCAGCTGGGGACTAGCGGGGGGGAATGAGCAGTTCTTC
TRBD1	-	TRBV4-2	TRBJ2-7	CASSRPTGGEGEQYF	TGTGCCAGCAGCCGACCCACAGGGGGCGAAGGCGAGCAGTACTTC
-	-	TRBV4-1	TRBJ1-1	CASSQIRMRGSEAFF	TGCGCCAGCAGCCAGATCCGGATGAGGGGGAGTGAAGCTTTCTTT
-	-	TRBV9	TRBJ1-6	CASSVGEGLSGTSYNSPLHF	TGTGCCAGCAGCGTAGGAGAGGGCCTCTCGGGTACGTCCTATAATTCACCCCTCCACTTT
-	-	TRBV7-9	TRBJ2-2	CASSSLPGVAVTGELFF	TGTGCCAGCAGCTCCTTGCCCGGGGTAGCGGTCACCGGGGAGCTGTTTTTT
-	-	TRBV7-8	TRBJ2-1	CASSLGGTREQQFF	TGTGCCAGCAGCTTAGGGGGTACTCGGGAACAACAGTTCTTC
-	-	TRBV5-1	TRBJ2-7	CASSFFPGIGYEQYF	TGCGCCAGCAGCTTCTTCCCGGGGATAGGCTACGAGCAGTACTTC
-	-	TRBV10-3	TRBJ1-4	CAISDRTNEKLFF	TGTGCCATCAGTGACAGGACAAATGAAAAACTGTTTTTT
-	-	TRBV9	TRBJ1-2	CASSAPGDGYTF	TGTGCCAGCAGCGCCCCCGGGGATGGCTACACCTTC
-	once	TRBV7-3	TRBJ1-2	CASSLRFAWGRGCFFYGYTF	TGTGCCAGCAGCTTACGGTTCGCTTGGGGCAGGGGATGTTTTTTCTATGGCTACACCTTC
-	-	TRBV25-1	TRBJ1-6	CASSGIDRSWGDSPLHF	TGTGCCAGCAGTGGGATCGACAGGTCATGGGGAGATTCACCCCTCCACTTT
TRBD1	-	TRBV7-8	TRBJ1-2	CASSLRTGRDWGYTF	TGTGCCAGCAGCCTAAGGACAGGGAGGGATTGGGGCTACACCTTC
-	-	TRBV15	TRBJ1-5	CATSRDLNQPQHF	TGTGCCACCAGCAGAGATTTAAATCAGCCCCAGCATTTT
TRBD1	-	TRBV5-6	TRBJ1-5	CASSAGQGYQPQHF	TGTGCCAGCAGCGCGGGACAGGGGTATCAGCCCCAGCATTTT
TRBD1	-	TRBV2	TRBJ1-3	CASSYTGAGNTIYF	TGTGCCAGCAGCTATACAGGGGCTGGAAACACCATATATTTT
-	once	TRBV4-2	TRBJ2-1	CASSPVQGSDNEQFF	TGTGCCAGCAGCCCCGTTCAGGGTTCTGACAATGAGCAGTTCTTC
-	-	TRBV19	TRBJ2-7	CASSIRGGGVGSYEQYF	TGTGCCAGTAGTATAAGGGGAGGAGGTGTCGGCTCCTACGAGCAGTACTTC
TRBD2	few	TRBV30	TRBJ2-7	CAWSVQAGITYEQYF	TGTGCCTGGAGTGTTCAAGCGGGGATTACCTACGAGCAGTACTTC
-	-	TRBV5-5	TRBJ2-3	CASSFRQPEADTQYF	TGTGCCAGCAGCTTCCGACAGCCCGAGGCAGATACGCAGTATTTT
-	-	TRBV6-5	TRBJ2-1	CASSYRGLSYNEQFF	TGTGCCAGCAGTTACCGGGGGTTGTCCTACAATGAGCAGTTCTTC
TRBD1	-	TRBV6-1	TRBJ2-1	CASSGQVGWNEQFF	TGTGCCAGCTCCGGACAGGTTGGTTGGAATGAGCAGTTCTTC
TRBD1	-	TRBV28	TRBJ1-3	CASSPGGQSSGNTIYF	TGTGCCAGCAGCCCCGGGGGACAGAGCTCTGGAAACACCATATATTTT
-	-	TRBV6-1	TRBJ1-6	CASSEALQTVTYNSPLHF	TGTGCCAGCAGTGAAGCGCTTCAGACTGTTACCTATAATTCACCCCTCCACTTT
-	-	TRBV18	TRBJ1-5	CASSPQGWDQPQHF	TGTGCCAGCTCACCACAGGGGTGGGATCAGCCCCAGCATTTT
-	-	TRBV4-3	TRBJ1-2	CASSQEWSLGAGYGYTF	TGCGCCAGCAGCCAAGAATGGTCCTTGGGGGCCGGGTATGGCTACACCTTC
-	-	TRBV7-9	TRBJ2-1	CASNSGGGGEQFF	TGTGCCAGCAATTCTGGGGGGGGCGGTGAGCAGTTCTTC
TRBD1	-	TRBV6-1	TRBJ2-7	CASRDDRGRYEQYF	TGTGCCAGCAGGGATGACAGGGGGCGGTACGAGCAGTACTTC
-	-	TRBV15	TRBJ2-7	CATSSLDRSSYEQYF	TGTGCCACCAGCTCCCTCGACAGGTCGTCCTACGAGCAGTACTTC
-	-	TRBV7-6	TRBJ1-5	CASSLSPAGALINQPQHF	TGTGCCAGCAGCTTAAGTCCAGCGGGGGCCCTCATTAATCAGCCCCAGCATTTT